This TCR beta chain is drawn from a study of PD-1 blockade in classical Hodgkin lymphoma. Germline V gene data show CDR1 as SNHLY and CDR2 as FYNNEI. Deletions cut 7 bases from V and 2 bases from J, with 12 bases between. The CDR3 covers 14 residues. TCRdb's copy holds only in-frame clones and misses some; the assay was immunoSEQ multiplex PCR. The table records around 7,900 clones, around 78% of them present only once. Noted time point: cycle 4 day 1 (C4D1), after five to seven weeks of nivolumab. All patients experienced relapse after autologous stem cell transplantation, and brentuximab vedotin exposure was variable. Within the sample, this clone is hyperexpanded.

This receptor was taken from a human donor with classical Hodgkin lymphoma. The rearrangement links TRBV2 to TRBJ2-1; D remains ambiguous. The specimen was peripheral blood mononuclear cells (PBMCs), collected before the fourth cycle of nivolumab. The CDR3 DNA reads TGTGCCAGCACAAGTACCGGGCCCTACAATGAGCAGTTCTTC. This encodes CASTSTGPYNEQFF. The full variable domain, with the rest looked up from reference TRBV2 and TRBJ2-1, is EPEVTQTPSHQVTQMGQEVILRCVPISNHLYFYWYRQILGQKVEFLVSFYNNEISEKSEIFDDQFSVERPDGSNFTLKIRSTKLEDSAMYFCASTSTGPYNEQFFGPGTRLTVL.